This entry lists 27 T cell receptor beta chains sequenced from one sample in a study of multiple sclerosis patients with progressive multifocal leukoencephalopathy. Produced via immunoSEQ multiplex PCR; TCRdb's table is partial and in-frame only. The table shows approximately 30,000 clones, with roughly 89% occurring only once. Time point in this sample: 12 to 13 months of natalizumab therapy. The sample consisted of PBMCs, taken from a patient treated with natalizumab. The receptor set was obtained from a human donor with multiple sclerosis.

The chain combines TRBV7-9 with TRBJ2-5, with D perhaps assigned TRBD1 or TRBD2 (5 bases each). The CDR3 has 16 residues. Germline V gene lookup returns CDR1 SEHNR and CDR2 FQNEAQ (reference sequence). Between the trimmed V and J ends, which lost 3 bases and 0 bases, there was a span of 14 bases. CDR3 DNA: TGTGCCAGCAGCTTTGGCTCTGGGGGAAACCAAGAGACCCAGTACTTC. Translated, it gives CASSFGSGGNQETQYF.

The chain carries TRBV5-6 and TRBJ2-3; TRBD1 aligns across 7 bases. The CDR3 has 15 residues. V was clipped by 3 bases and J by 3 bases; unmatched bases: 7. CDR1 and CDR2 (germline): SGHDT, YYEEEE. This chain's CDR3 is CASSSRQGRTDTQYF. In DNA form, the CDR3 reads TGTGCCAGCAGCTCTCGACAGGGAAGGACAGATACGCAGTATTTT.

V and J are TRBV27 and TRBJ1-4, with 7 bases that match TRBD1. The germline V gene has CDR1 MNHEY and CDR2 SMNVEV (reference sequence). The CDR3 has 17 residues. J lost 0 bases, V lost 6 bases, and 10 bases had no gene match. The CDR3 is CASRKGGGLSTNEKLFF. CDR3 DNA sequence: TGTGCCAGCAGGAAAGGGGGCGGTCTATCAACTAATGAAAAACTGTTTTTT.

V gene TRBV6-1 combines with J gene TRBJ2-3; 7 bases align to TRBD1. V lost 7 bases, J lost 5 bases, and 9 bases stayed unmatched. This CDR3 region has 14 residues. The germline V gene has CDR1 MNHNS and CDR2 SASEGT. The CDR3 bases are TGTGCCAGCACAAGGGGACAGAGAATAGATACGCAGTATTTT. Translation gives CASTRGQRIDTQYF.

The chain has TRBV27 and TRBJ2-7, with D possibly TRBD2 on 6 matching bases. CDR3 size: 14 residues. The V gene's germline CDR1 is MNHEY and CDR2 SMNVEV (reference sequence). Trimming left V 0 bases short and J 6 bases short, with 12 bases between. DNA of the CDR3: TGTGCCAGCAGTTTATCAAGTGGGGGGTTCGAGCAGTACTTC. Amino acids: CASSLSSGGFEQYF.

The chain employs TRBV7-9 and TRBJ2-5; 10 bases are shared with TRBD1. The ends lost 5 bases at V and 5 bases at J; junction bases unmatched: 8. This CDR3 has 15 residues. Germline lookup yields CDR1 SEHNR and CDR2 FQNEAQ (reference sequence). CDR3 DNA: TGTGCCAGCAGCCCCCGGGACAGGGGTTGGGAGACCCAGTACTTC. Residues: CASSPRDRGWETQYF.

This clone has a handful of counts. This chain joins TRBV10-3 and TRBJ1-1; TRBD1 matches 10 bases. With 10 bases clipped from V and 5 bases from J, the junction kept 7 bases outside the gene matches. The germline V gene encodes CDR1 ENHRY and CDR2 SYGVKD. The CDR3 covers 13 residues. The DNA of the CDR3 is TGTGCCAGCTCCGGGACAGGGGAGACTGAAGCTTTCTTT. Protein: CASSGTGETEAFF.

This chain joins TRBV10-1 and TRBJ1-2, with TRBD1 as a possible D gene (6 bases). Germline CDR1 and CDR2: WNHNN and SYGVQD (reference sequence). This CDR3 has 17 residues. Trimming left V 7 bases short and J 0 bases short, with 21 bases between. The chain's CDR3 is CASNPPVTGTSNYGYTF. The DNA for the CDR3 is TGCGCCAGCAACCCTCCTGTTACAGGGACCTCTAACTATGGCTACACCTTC.

The CDR3 spells CASTPGPLLNNEQFF. The DNA of the CDR3 is TGCGCCAGCACCCCGGGACCGCTCTTGAACAATGAGCAGTTCTTC. J is TRBJ2-1 and V is TRBV4-1; D might be TRBD1 or TRBD2, each matching 5 bases. The CDR3 extends over 15 amino acids. In germline, CDR1 is MGHRA, CDR2 YSYEKL. Trimming took off 7 bases at V and 5 bases at J, with 18 bases between the two ends.

CDR3 nucleotides: TGTGCCAGCCAACAGTCCGTTAATTCACCCCTCCACTTT. This gives the protein CASQQSVNSPLHF. This sequence joins TRBV6-1 and TRBJ1-6; D gene ambiguous. Germline-derived CDR1 and CDR2 are MNHNS and SASEGT. This CDR3 has 13 residues. V lost 8 bases, J lost 6 bases, and 11 bases lay in between.

This clone was counted a single time. The chain combines TRBV9 with TRBJ1-2, with 7 bases matching TRBD1. After removal of 2 bases from V and 6 bases from J, the junction contained 22 bases not matched to a gene. This CDR3 is 19 amino acids long. Germline values: CDR1 SGDLS, CDR2 YYNGEE. This CDR3 is CASSVVGSFNHRGRHGYTF. CDR3 coding DNA: TGTGCCAGCAGCGTGGTCGGCAGCTTTAATCACAGGGGACGGCATGGCTACACCTTC.

V usage is TRBV29-1 and J usage is TRBJ2-5, with D unclear. CDR1 SQVTM and CDR2 ANQGSEA come from the germline V gene. This CDR3 is 14 amino acids long. The V end was cut by 7 bases, the J end by 2 bases, with 17 bases between. CDR3 sequence: CSARAADSQETQYF. The CDR3 DNA reads as TGCAGCGCCCGCGCCGCCGATAGTCAAGAGACCCAGTACTTC.

By share, this clone ranks as medium-sized (0.01 to 0.1%). The chain uses TRBV11-2 and TRBJ1-1, with TRBD1 identical over 10 bases. Trimming at V came to 5 bases and at J to 3 bases, leaving 15 bases not matched to a gene. The CDR3 runs to 18 residues. Germline loops: CDR1 SGHAT, CDR2 FQNNGV. CDR3 sequence: CASSPRQGATEWDTEAFF. In DNA form, the CDR3 reads TGTGCCAGCAGCCCACGACAGGGGGCAACGGAGTGGGACACTGAAGCTTTCTTT.

This chain connects TRBV7-6 to TRBJ2-5; 7 bases are shared with TRBD1. The CDR3 runs to 13 residues. Germline CDR1 is SGHVS and CDR2 is FNYEAQ. The ends lost 5 bases at V and 6 bases at J; junction bases unmatched: 6. The DNA of the CDR3 is TGTGCCAGCAGCGGACAGGTAGAACAGACCCAGTACTTC. Protein product: CASSGQVEQTQYF.

J is TRBJ1-2 and V is TRBV7-9; 7 bases are a match to TRBD1. The CDR3 sequence is 13 residues long. V trimming: 6 bases; J trimming: 8 bases; junction bases outside the gene matches: 9. Germline lookup yields CDR1 SEHNR and CDR2 FQNEAQ (reference sequence). The CDR3 coding sequence is TGTGCCAGCAGTCGTACAGGGGTGGAAGGCTACACCTTC. Residues: CASSRTGVEGYTF.

The chain has TRBV6-5 and TRBJ2-1; D is possibly TRBD2 (6 bases). Trimming removed 6 bases from V and 3 bases from J, with 15 bases in between. Germline CDR1 MNHEY, CDR2 SVGAGI. This CDR3 has 15 amino acids. CDR3 DNA: TGTGCCAGCAGGACTACGGGACTCTTCTACAATGAGCAGTTCTTC. It is translated as CASRTTGLFYNEQFF.

This clone turned up a few times. The rearrangement links TRBV18 to TRBJ1-2; 7 bases map to TRBD1. CDR3 length: 15 amino acids. Unmatched junction bases numbered 8, after V lost 3 bases and J lost 4 bases. Germline V lookup: CDR1 KGHSH, CDR2 LQKENI. The CDR3 loop reads CASSPSAGDSYGYTF. CDR3 sequence (DNA): TGTGCCAGCTCACCTTCTGCCGGGGACAGCTATGGCTACACCTTC.

This chain joins TRBV2 and TRBJ1-5; 9 bases line up with TRBD1. V shed 6 bases and J 4 bases; nucleotides not matched to a gene: 1. CDR3 length equals 13 residues. The germline gives CDR1 SNHLY, CDR2 FYNNEI. The CDR3, as DNA: TGTGCCAGCAGAGGACAGGGGAATCAGCCCCAGCATTTT. As protein: CASRGQGNQPQHF.

The gene calls are TRBV15 and TRBJ2-3; D possibly corresponds to TRBD2 (5 bases). Germline V gene data show CDR1 as LNHNV and CDR2 as YYDKDF (reference sequence). V was cut by 0 bases and J by 8 bases, with 15 bases left in between. The CDR3 length is 15 residues. The CDR3 sequence: CATSRDPGVAGTQYF. Written as DNA, the CDR3 is TGTGCCACCAGCAGAGATCCCGGGGTCGCCGGTACGCAGTATTTT. Combining the CDR3 with reference TRBV15 and TRBJ2-3 gives the whole variable domain DAMVIQNPRYQVTQFGKPVTLSCSQTLNHNVMYWYQQKSSQAPKLLFHYYDKDFNNEADTPDNFQSRRPNTSFCFLDIRSPGLGDTAMYLCATSRDPGVAGTQYFGPGTRLTVL.

CDR3 in DNA: TGTGCCAGCAGCGCGGGACAGGGCTTAGAGCAGTACTTC. Protein product: CASSAGQGLEQYF. The V call is TRBV9, the J call TRBJ2-7; 9 bases align to TRBD1. With 3 bases clipped from V and 7 bases from J, the junction kept 5 bases outside the gene matches. CDR1 and CDR2 from the germline V gene are SGDLS and YYNGEE. This CDR3 is built from 13 residues.

V and J are TRBV30 and TRBJ1-1; TRBD1 might be the D (5 bases). The CDR3 sequence is 13 residues long. Trimming stripped 0 bases from V and 8 bases from J, with 13 bases between. The germline V gene encodes CDR1 GTSNPN and CDR2 SVGIG (reference sequence). The CDR3 DNA is TGTGCCTGGAGTGTACAGGAGGGATCGGAAGCTTTCTTT. Amino acids: CAWSVQEGSEAFF.

The rearrangement uses TRBV5-4 and TRBJ2-5; D not certain. Germline V CDR1 and CDR2: SGHNT, YYREEE (reference sequence). Deletions cut 2 bases from V and 2 bases from J, with 7 bases between. The CDR3 has 13 amino acids. For the CDR3, the DNA is TGTGCCAGCAGCTTTAACAGTCAAGAGACCCAGTACTTC. This encodes CASSFNSQETQYF.

The rearrangement links TRBV28 to TRBJ2-2; no clear D. V lost 7 bases to trimming and J lost 0 bases, with 3 bases between them. The CDR3 runs 12 residues. Germline-derived CDR1 and CDR2 are MDHEN and SYDVKM. CDR3 coding DNA: TGTGCCAGCAAGGCGAACACCGGGGAGCTGTTTTTT. This gives the protein CASKANTGELFF.

The chain couples TRBV6-4 to TRBJ2-3; 9 bases fit TRBD2. CDR1 is MRHNA and CDR2 is SNTAGT in the germline V gene. The CDR3 is 15 amino acids. Losses at the gene ends were 2 bases for V and 5 bases for J; bases not matched to a gene: 5. The CDR3 region is CASSDGRGGKDTQYF. CDR3 DNA: TGTGCCAGCAGTGACGGGCGGGGGGGCAAAGATACGCAGTATTTT.

This chain links TRBV7-2 with TRBJ2-3; TRBD1 is a possible D gene (5 bases). The CDR3 is 13 amino acids. The V gene's germline CDR1 is SGHTA and CDR2 FQGNSA. V was clipped by 4 bases and J by 6 bases, with 11 bases between them. CDR3 coding DNA: TGTGCCAGCAGCTCTCTCAGGGTGGATACGCAGTATTTT. Its protein product is CASSSLRVDTQYF.

The chain uses TRBV5-1 and TRBJ2-6; 7 bases are shared with TRBD1. V was pared by 4 bases and J by 1 base, with 8 bases of the junction left unmatched. The CDR3 extends over 17 amino acids. Per the germline V gene, CDR1 is SGHRS and CDR2 is YFSETQ. The chain's CDR3 is CASSPGTAPSGANVLTF. CDR3 nucleotide sequence: TGCGCCAGCAGCCCAGGGACAGCTCCGTCTGGGGCCAACGTCCTGACTTTC.

V and J are TRBV10-3 and TRBJ1-3; D is possibly TRBD1 (5 bases). Deletions cut 5 bases from V and 0 bases from J, with 14 bases between. The CDR3 is made up of 16 amino acids. Per the germline V gene, CDR1 is ENHRY and CDR2 is SYGVKD. In DNA form, the CDR3 reads TGTGCCATCAGTCGACAACAGGAGGTCTCTGGAAACACCATATATTTT. Amino acids: CAISRQQEVSGNTIYF.